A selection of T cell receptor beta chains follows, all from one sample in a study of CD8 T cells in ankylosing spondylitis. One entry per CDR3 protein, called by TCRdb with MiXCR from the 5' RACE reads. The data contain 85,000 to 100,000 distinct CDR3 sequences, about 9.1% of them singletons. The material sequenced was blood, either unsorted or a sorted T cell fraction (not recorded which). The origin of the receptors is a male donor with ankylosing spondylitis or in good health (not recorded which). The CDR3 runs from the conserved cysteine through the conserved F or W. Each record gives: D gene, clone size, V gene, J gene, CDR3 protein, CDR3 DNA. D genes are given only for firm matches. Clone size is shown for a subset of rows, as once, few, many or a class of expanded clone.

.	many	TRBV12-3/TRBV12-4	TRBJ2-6	CASSINLGPLTSSGANVLTF	TGTGCCAGCAGCATAAACCTCGGTCCTTTAACTTCCTCTGGGGCCAACGTCCTGACTTTC
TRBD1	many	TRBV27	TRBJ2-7	CASSLYGQGNEQYF	TGTGCCAGCAGTTTATACGGACAGGGCAACGAGCAGTACTTC
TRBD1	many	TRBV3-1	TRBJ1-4	CASSQGQGGKLFF	TGTGCCAGCAGCCAAGGACAGGGTGGAAAACTGTTTTTT
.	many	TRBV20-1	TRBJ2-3	CSAQTGIGGTDTQYF	TGCAGTGCCCAGACAGGGATTGGGGGGACAGATACGCAGTATTTT
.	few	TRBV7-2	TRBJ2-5	CASSSEPSETQYF	TGTGCCAGCAGCTCAGAACCTTCGGAGACCCAGTACTTC
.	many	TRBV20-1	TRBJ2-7	CSARVDSDEQYF	TGCAGTGCTAGAGTGGACAGCGACGAGCAGTACTTC
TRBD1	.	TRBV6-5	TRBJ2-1	CASSYDREQSNEQFF	TGTGCCAGCAGTTACGACAGGGAGCAGAGCAATGAGCAGTTCTTC
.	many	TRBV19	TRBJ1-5	CASSRDGGDQPQHF	TGTGCCAGTAGTAGGGACGGGGGGGATCAGCCCCAGCATTTT
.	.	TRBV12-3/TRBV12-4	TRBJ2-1	CASSFRGGQFF	TGTGCCAGCAGTTTTAGGGGGGGGCAGTTCTTC
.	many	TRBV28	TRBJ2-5	CASSLTGSETQYF	TGTGCCAGCAGTTTGACAGGATCAGAGACCCAGTACTTC
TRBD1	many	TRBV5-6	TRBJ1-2	CASSPRTGINYGYTF	TGTGCCAGCAGCCCCCGGACAGGGATTAACTATGGCTACACCTTC
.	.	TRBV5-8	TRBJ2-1	CASSPMPEIGEQFF	TGTGCCAGCAGCCCCATGCCTGAGATCGGTGAGCAGTTCTTC
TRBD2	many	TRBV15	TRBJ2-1	CATSRRGGRAHYSEQFF	TGTGCCACCAGCAGACGGGGGGGCCGAGCCCACTACAGTGAGCAGTTCTTC
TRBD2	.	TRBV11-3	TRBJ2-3	CASSSGARTDTQYF	TGTGCCAGCAGTAGCGGGGCGAGGACAGATACGCAGTATTTT
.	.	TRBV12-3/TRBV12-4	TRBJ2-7	CASSLAPPIITEQYF	TGTGCCAGCAGTTTAGCGCCCCCCATCATCACAGAGCAGTACTTC